A single sample is the source of the 10 T cell receptor beta chains below, sequenced in a study of shared clonotypes between healthy human individuals (dated by TCRdb to 2018 to 2020). The method behind the library was the immunoSEQ multiplex PCR assay. The table comes from immuneACCESS by way of TCRdb, which keeps in-frame sequences with V and J called. Part of the clones is missing from these tables; in studies checked, under half for an unresolved V gene and the rest for unknown reasons. The sample contains 2.3 million or so clones, 90% to 95% of them found a single time. Clones ranked in the top ten supply 0.39% of the sample. The source material was naive CD4+ T cells from PBMCs. Taken with the paper, the label for cell subset or site translates to: CD45RA+ positively selected. Every receptor here comes from a young man in good health. Some clones in this sample may be carry-over from other donors' samples.

The genes are TRBV10-3 and TRBJ1-3; 7 bases fit TRBD1. This CDR3 contains 18 residues. Looked up from germline, CDR1 is ENHRY and CDR2 is SYGVKD. V lost 0 bases and J lost 1; bases outside the gene matches: 9. CDR3 nucleotides: TGTGCCATCAGTGAGTCGGCGACCGTGACAGGGTCTGGAAACACCATATATTTT. It yields the protein CAISESATVTGSGNTIYF.

The chain employs TRBV30 and TRBJ1-1; perhaps TRBD1 as D (6 bases). Germline V CDR1 and CDR2: GTSNPN, SVGIG (reference sequence). The CDR3 length is 16 residues. Between the trimmed V and J ends, which lost 4 bases and 0 bases, there was a span of 18 bases. In nucleotides, the CDR3 is TGTGCCTGGATTCCCAAAGGACGGGGGCTGAACACTGAAGCTTTCTTT. Its protein is CAWIPKGRGLNTEAFF.

As for this clone: The same CDR3 can be traced to other DNA sequences in this sample. CDR3 loop: CASSEYTGELFF. The DNA for the CDR3 is TGCGCCAGCAGCGAATACACCGGGGAGCTGTTTTTT. The rearrangement links TRBV5-1 to TRBJ2-2; D is ambiguous. V lost 4 bases, J lost 3 bases, and 4 bases lay in between. Germline V lookup: CDR1 SGHRS, CDR2 YFSETQ. This CDR3 is 12 amino acids long.

With respect to this clone: The sample has other DNA sequences that encode this CDR3 too. The chain employs TRBV7-9 and TRBJ2-5; 10 positions match TRBD2. From germline, CDR1 is SEHNR and CDR2 FQNEAQ (reference sequence). The junction had 0 bases not matched to a gene; V was cut back by 4 bases and J by 1 base. This CDR3 contains 14 residues. The CDR3: CASSWTSGQETQYF. The CDR3, as DNA: TGTGCCAGCAGCTGGACTAGCGGCCAAGAGACCCAGTACTTC.

The gene calls are TRBV18 and TRBJ2-7; D remains unclear. Trimming took 1 base from V and 3 from J, leaving 4 bases between them. Germline CDR1 KGHSH, CDR2 LQKENI. This CDR3 is built from 12 residues. CDR3 sequence reads: CASSPQYYEQYF. CDR3 DNA sequence: TGTGCCAGCTCACCACAGTACTACGAGCAGTACTTC.

This sequence joins TRBV7-3 and TRBJ2-2; D gene unclear. CDR3 length: 16 residues. The V and J ends lost 3 bases and 0 bases respectively, with 11 bases between them. Germline assignment: CDR1 SGHTA and CDR2 FQGTGA. Written as DNA, the CDR3 is TGTGCCAGCAGCTTGATGGCGACCACGAACACCGGGGAGCTGTTTTTT. Translating gives CASSLMATTNTGELFF.

The chain links TRBV6-5 to TRBJ2-1; D is ambiguous. Germline lookup yields CDR1 MNHEY and CDR2 SVGAGI. This CDR3 is built from 14 residues. Trimming left V 5 bases short and J 7 bases short, with 15 bases between. CDR3 region: CASSRVVTANEQFF. The CDR3 nucleotides are TGTGCCAGCAGTCGCGTGGTGACGGCGAATGAGCAGTTCTTC.

V and J are TRBV5-1 and TRBJ1-2, with 7 bases matching TRBD1. The germline gives CDR1 SGHRS, CDR2 YFSETQ. Germline trimming cut 8 bases from V and 2 bases from J; bases unmatched to any gene: 9. The CDR3 sequence is 14 residues long. The CDR3 protein is CASKTGTVNYGYTF. CDR3 in DNA: TGCGCCAGTAAGACCGGGACAGTCAACTATGGCTACACCTTC. The full variable domain, rest sourced from reference TRBV5-1 and TRBJ1-2, is KAGVTQTPRYLIKTRGQQVTLSCSPISGHRSVSWYQQTPGQGLQFLFEYFSETQRNKGNFPGRFSGRQFSNSRSEMNVSTLELGDSALYLCASKTGTVNYGYTFGSGTRLTVV.

This chain links TRBV4-2 with TRBJ2-7; TRBD2 matches at 8 bases. Looked up from germline, CDR1 is LGHNA and CDR2 is YNFKEQ. Trimming cost V 1 base and J 2 bases; bases outside gene matches: 10. The CDR3 totals 17 residues. CDR3 DNA: TGTGCCAGCAGCCAAGGATACAGGACTAGCCAAGCCTACGAGCAGTACTTC. It codes for CASSQGYRTSQAYEQYF.

The sample holds one count of this clone. V is TRBV5-1 and J is TRBJ1-2; TRBD1 is a possible D gene (6 bases). The V end lost 2 bases, the J end lost 1 base, and 12 bases lay between the germline ends. The CDR3 has 15 amino acids. Looked up from germline, CDR1 is SGHRS and CDR2 is YFSETQ. The CDR3: CASSFGSGDNYGYTF. The DNA for the CDR3 is TGCGCCAGCAGCTTCGGCTCAGGGGATAACTATGGCTACACCTTC.